This TCR beta chain came from a study of blood T cell repertoires in COVID-19. Study as a whole: Sites across the United States, Italy and Spain contributed samples from acute and convalescent COVID-19. T cells, B-cell-depleted T cells, or PBMCs provided the cDNA or gDNA that served as material.

On this clone: The sample has other DNA sequences that encode this CDR3 too.

Data came from immunoSEQ multiplex PCR; TCRdb stores just in-frame clones and leaves some out. The profile shows more than 45,000 clones, about nine tenths of them singletons. The CDR3 length is 13 residues. With V trimmed by 3 bases and J by 8 bases, 6 bases remained unmatched. The TCR sequence derives from a human donor in a cohort sampled during active COVID-19. The rearrangement joins TRBV12-3 or TRBV12-4 to TRBJ1-2; TRBD1 matches 7 bases. Sequenced: peripheral blood. The DNA for the CDR3 is TGTGCCAGCAGTTTGGGGCAGGGGGAGGGCTACACCTTC. As protein: CASSLGQGEGYTF.